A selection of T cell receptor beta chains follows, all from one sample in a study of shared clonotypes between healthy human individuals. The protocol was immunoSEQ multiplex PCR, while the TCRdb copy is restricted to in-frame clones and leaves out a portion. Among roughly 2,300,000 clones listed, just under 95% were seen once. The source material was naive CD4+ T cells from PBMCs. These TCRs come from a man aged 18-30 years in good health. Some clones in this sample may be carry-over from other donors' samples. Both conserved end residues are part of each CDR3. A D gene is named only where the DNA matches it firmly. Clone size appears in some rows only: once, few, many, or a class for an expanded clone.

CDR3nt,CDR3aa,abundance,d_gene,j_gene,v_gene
TGTGCCAGTAGCCCGGGGAGCGGAGCTTACAATGAGCAGTTCTTC,CASSPGSGAYNEQFF,NA,NA,TRBJ2-1,TRBV19
TGTGCCAGCAGCCCAGGGACAGGGGATCTGGGCGAGCAGTACTTC,CASSPGTGDLGEQYF,NA,TRBD1,TRBJ2-7,TRBV5-4
TGCGCCAGCAGCTTGTATAGTGATAGCACAGATACGCAGTATTTT,CASSLYSDSTDTQYF,NA,NA,TRBJ2-3,TRBV5-1
TGTGCCATCAGTGTACATGATACCCAGGGGGCCAACTATGGCTACACCTTC,CAISVHDTQGANYGYTF,NA,TRBD1,TRBJ1-2,TRBV10-3
TGTGCCAGCAGTTACAACGGACAGATAAACACCATATATTTT,CASSYNGQINTIYF,NA,NA,TRBJ1-3,TRBV6-5
TGTGCCAGCAGTCTAGGGCAGCCCCAGCATTTT,CASSLGQPQHF,NA,NA,TRBJ1-5,TRBV28
TGTGCCAGCAGCTCCTCGTACCCGGGACCAACCCTTAACTATGGCTACACCTTC,CASSSSYPGPTLNYGYTF,NA,NA,TRBJ1-2,TRBV7-9
TGCGCCAGCAGCCAAGTAACAGGGTACGAGCAGTACTTC,CASSQVTGYEQYF,NA,NA,TRBJ2-7,TRBV7-9
TGCGCCAGCAGCTTGGCGGCCATTCCCCTCACAGATACGCAGTATTTT,CASSLAAIPLTDTQYF,NA,NA,TRBJ2-3,TRBV5-1
TGTGCCAGCAGTCCCGGTGCGGGGTCCTCTGGGGCCAACGTCCTGACTTTC,CASSPGAGSSGANVLTF,NA,NA,TRBJ2-6,TRBV5-5
TGTGCCAGCAGCCCGTATAGCGGGGGGAGCACAGATACGCAGTATTTT,CASSPYSGGSTDTQYF,NA,TRBD2,TRBJ2-3,TRBV7-3
TGTGCCAGCATGGCGGTTACCTACGAGCAGTACTTC,CASMAVTYEQYF,NA,NA,TRBJ2-7,TRBV28
TGTGCCAGTGGGGCGGGGTGCCACGAGCAGTACTTC,CASGAGCHEQYF,NA,NA,TRBJ2-7,TRBV7-3
TGCGCCGAGTTGGTCACCGAGCAGTACTTC,CAELVTEQYF,NA,NA,TRBJ2-7,TRBV10-1
TGTGCCAGCACTTCCCGTGTGGTAGCGGGATGGTACGAGCAGTACTTC,CASTSRVVAGWYEQYF,NA,TRBD2,TRBJ2-7,TRBV6-6
TGTGCCAGCAGTCCCGGTGTCGGGAGGCAAGAGACCCAGTACTTC,CASSPGVGRQETQYF,NA,TRBD2,TRBJ2-5,TRBV27
TGTGCCAGCAGTTTGGAACAGGGGGTGACAGATACGCAGTATTTT,CASSLEQGVTDTQYF,NA,TRBD1,TRBJ2-3,TRBV28
TGTGCCACCAGCACCCAAACAGGGGGAGGTGAAAAACTGTTTTTT,CATSTQTGGGEKLFF,NA,TRBD1,TRBJ1-4,TRBV15
TGTGCCAGCACACCACAGGGGGGCTACACCTTC,CASTPQGGYTF,few,TRBD1,TRBJ1-2,TRBV2
TGTGCCAGCAGCGGAACAGCGAACACTGAAGCTTTCTTT,CASSGTANTEAFF,NA,NA,TRBJ1-1,TRBV5-6
TGTGCCAGCAGCTTAGATCGGAACACCGGGGAGCTGTTTTTT,CASSLDRNTGELFF,NA,NA,TRBJ2-2,TRBV7-6
TGTGCCAGCAGTTTGTTGTGGGGGAGTCGATACGAGCAGTACTTC,CASSLLWGSRYEQYF,NA,NA,TRBJ2-7,TRBV27
TGTGCCAGTAGTAGGGACCGGAGCTCTGGAAACACCATATATTTT,CASSRDRSSGNTIYF,NA,NA,TRBJ1-3,TRBV19
TGCGCCAGCAGCCAAGATGAGGCACACCAAGAGACCCAGTACTTC,CASSQDEAHQETQYF,NA,NA,TRBJ2-5,TRBV4-1
TGTGCCAGCAGCCGAGAGGGGAGCTCCTACAATGAGCAGTTCTTC,CASSREGSSYNEQFF,NA,NA,TRBJ2-1,TRBV9
TGCGCCAGCAGCTTGGACAGGGGGAGCAATCAGCCCCAGCATTTT,CASSLDRGSNQPQHF,NA,TRBD1,TRBJ1-5,TRBV5-1
TGTGCCAGTACAGTGAACCCGGGTGGGTTCCGACAGGAAGCTTTCTTT,CASTVNPGGFRQEAFF,NA,NA,TRBJ1-1,TRBV19
TGTGCCAGCAGCTTAAACCGGGGCCGTAACACTGAAGCTTTCTTT,CASSLNRGRNTEAFF,NA,NA,TRBJ1-1,TRBV7-9
TGTGCCAGCTCACAGTCCTCGGGACAGTCCTATGGCTACACCTTC,CASSQSSGQSYGYTF,NA,TRBD1,TRBJ1-2,TRBV18
TGTGCCAGCAGTTACGTTGACAGTCCTAACTATGGCTACACCTTC,CASSYVDSPNYGYTF,NA,NA,TRBJ1-2,TRBV28